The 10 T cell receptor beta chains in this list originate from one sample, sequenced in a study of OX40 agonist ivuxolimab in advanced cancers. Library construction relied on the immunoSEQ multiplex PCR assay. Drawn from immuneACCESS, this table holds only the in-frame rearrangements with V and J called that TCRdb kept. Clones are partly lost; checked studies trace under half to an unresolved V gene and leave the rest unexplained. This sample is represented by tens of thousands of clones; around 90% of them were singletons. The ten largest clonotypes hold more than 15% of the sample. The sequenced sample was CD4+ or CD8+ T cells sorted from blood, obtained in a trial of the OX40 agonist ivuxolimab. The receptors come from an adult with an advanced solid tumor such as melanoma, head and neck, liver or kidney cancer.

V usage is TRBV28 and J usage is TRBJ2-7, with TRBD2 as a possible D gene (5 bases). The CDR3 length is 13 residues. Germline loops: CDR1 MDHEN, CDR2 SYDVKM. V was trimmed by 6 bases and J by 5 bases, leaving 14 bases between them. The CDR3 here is CASSPGRGNEQYV. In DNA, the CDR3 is TGTGCCAGCAGCCCGGGGAGAGGGAACGAGCAGTACGTC.

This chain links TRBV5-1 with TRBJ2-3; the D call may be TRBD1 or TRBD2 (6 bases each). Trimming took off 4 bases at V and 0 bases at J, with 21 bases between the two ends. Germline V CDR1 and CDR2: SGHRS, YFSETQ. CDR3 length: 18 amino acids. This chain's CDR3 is CASSPTGGVPSSTDTQYF. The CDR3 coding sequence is TGCGCCAGCAGCCCCACCGGGGGCGTGCCTTCTAGCACAGATACGCAGTATTTT. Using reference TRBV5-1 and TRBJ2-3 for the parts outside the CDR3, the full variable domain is KAGVTQTPRYLIKTRGQQVTLSCSPISGHRSVSWYQQTPGQGLQFLFEYFSETQRNKGNFPGRFSGRQFSNSRSEMNVSTLELGDSALYLCASSPTGGVPSSTDTQYFGPGTRLTVL.

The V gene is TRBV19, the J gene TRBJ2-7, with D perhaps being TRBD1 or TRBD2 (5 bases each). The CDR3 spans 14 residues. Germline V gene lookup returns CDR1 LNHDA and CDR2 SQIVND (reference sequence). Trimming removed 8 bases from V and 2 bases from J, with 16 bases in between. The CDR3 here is CASGTSPGTYEQYF. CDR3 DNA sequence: TGTGCCAGTGGGACCTCCCCAGGGACCTACGAGCAGTACTTC.

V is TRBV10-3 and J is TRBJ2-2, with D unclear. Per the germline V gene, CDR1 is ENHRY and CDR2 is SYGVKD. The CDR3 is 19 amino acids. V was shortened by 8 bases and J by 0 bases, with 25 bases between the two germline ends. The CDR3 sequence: CAIALDPLSWRPNTGELFF. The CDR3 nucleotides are TGTGCCATCGCACTCGATCCCCTTAGTTGGCGGCCGAACACCGGGGAGCTGTTTTTT.

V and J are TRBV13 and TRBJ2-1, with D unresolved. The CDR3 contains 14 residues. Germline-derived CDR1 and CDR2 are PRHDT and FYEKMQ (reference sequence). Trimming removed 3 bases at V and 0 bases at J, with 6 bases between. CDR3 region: CASSLASSYNEQFF. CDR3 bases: TGTGCCAGCAGCTTGGCGAGCTCCTACAATGAGCAGTTCTTC.

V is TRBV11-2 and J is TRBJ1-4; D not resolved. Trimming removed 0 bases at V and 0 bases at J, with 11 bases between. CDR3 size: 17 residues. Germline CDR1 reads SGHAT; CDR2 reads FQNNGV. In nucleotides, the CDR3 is TGTGCCAGCAGCTTAGAATTGAGTCCAGCAACTAATGAAAAACTGTTTTTT. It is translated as CASSLELSPATNEKLFF. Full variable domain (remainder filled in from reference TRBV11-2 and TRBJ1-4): EAGVAQSPRYKIIEKRQSVAFWCNPISGHATLYWYQQILGQGPKLLIQFQNNGVVDDSQLPKDRFSAERLKGVDSTLKIQPAKLEDSAVYLCASSLELSPATNEKLFFGSGTQLSVL.

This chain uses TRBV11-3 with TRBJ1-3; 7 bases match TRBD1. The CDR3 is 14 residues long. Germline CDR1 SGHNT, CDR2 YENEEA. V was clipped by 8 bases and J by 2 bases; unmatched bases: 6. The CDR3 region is CASGQDRTGNTIYF. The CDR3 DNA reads TGTGCCAGCGGACAGGACAGGACTGGAAACACCATATATTTT.

The CDR3, as DNA: TGTGCCAGCAGCCAAGATTACGGAGAGAGCGGGGGGATTGGCACAGATACGCAGTATTTT. This encodes CASSQDYGESGGIGTDTQYF. The chain combines TRBV14 with TRBJ2-3; TRBD2 matches 9 bases. In germline, CDR1 is SGHDN, CDR2 FVKESK. The V gene end was trimmed by 0 bases and the J gene end by 1 base; junction bases not matched to a gene: 14. The CDR3 loop spans 20 amino acids. Variable domain in full (rest from reference TRBV14 and TRBJ2-3): EAGVTQFPSHSVIEKGQTVTLRCDPISGHDNLYWYRRVMGKEIKFLLHFVKESKQDESGMPNNRFLAERTGGTYSTLKVQPAELEDSGVYFCASSQDYGESGGIGTDTQYFGPGTRLTVL.

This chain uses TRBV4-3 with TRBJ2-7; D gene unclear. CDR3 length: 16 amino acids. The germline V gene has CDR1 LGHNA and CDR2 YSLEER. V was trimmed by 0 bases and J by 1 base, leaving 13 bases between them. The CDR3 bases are TGCGCCAGCAGCCAAGATCCGGTGGGCCTTTCCTACGAGCAGTACTTC. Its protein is CASSQDPVGLSYEQYF.

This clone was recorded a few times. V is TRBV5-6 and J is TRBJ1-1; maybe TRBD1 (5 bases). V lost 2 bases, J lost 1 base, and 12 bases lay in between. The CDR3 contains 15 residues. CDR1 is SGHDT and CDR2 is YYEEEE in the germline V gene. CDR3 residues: CASSLRAGRNTEAFF. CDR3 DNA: TGTGCCAGCAGCTTAAGGGCAGGGAGGAACACTGAAGCTTTCTTT.